This TCR beta chain was documented in a study of T-cell memory formation after mild COVID-19. Regarding the study as a whole: SARS-CoV-2 specificity was not confirmed for second-wave clones peaking on day 37.

Sample barcodes and UMIs were carried by the TCR alpha and TCR beta cDNA libraries that 5'RACE generated with constant-segment primers. One entry per CDR3 protein, called by TCRdb with MiXCR from the 5' RACE reads. Of 110,000 to 150,000 distinct CDR3 sequences listed, approximately 26% were seen once; the top ten hold around a quarter. The CDR3 extends over 14 amino acids. In the case of this clonotype: Its antigen is unknown.

The TCR comes from an adult woman who had mild COVID-19 (a few samples of this study predate the infection). Cell type and time point are not known. This chain connects TRBV12-2 to TRBJ1-2; TRBD1 is the table's D call and was not checked against the DNA. TRBV12-2 is deemed a pseudogene. The sample comprised PBMCs or a T cell subset sorted from them (not recorded which). The CDR3 is CASRSIQGNIRYTF. CDR3 nucleotide sequence: TGTGCAAGTCGCTCAATACAGGGGAATATTCGCTACACCTTC.